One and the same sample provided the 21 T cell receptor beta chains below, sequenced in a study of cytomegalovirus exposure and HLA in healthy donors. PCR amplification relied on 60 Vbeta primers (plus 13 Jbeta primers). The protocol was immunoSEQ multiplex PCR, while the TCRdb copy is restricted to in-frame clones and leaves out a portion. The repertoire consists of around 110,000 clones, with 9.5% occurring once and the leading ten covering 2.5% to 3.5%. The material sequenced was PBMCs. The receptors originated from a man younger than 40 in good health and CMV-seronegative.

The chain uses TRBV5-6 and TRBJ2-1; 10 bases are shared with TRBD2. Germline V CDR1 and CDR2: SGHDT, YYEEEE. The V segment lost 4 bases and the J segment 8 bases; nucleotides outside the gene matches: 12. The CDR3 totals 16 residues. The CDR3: CASSGMTSGYSYEQFF. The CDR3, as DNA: TGTGCCAGCAGCGGAATGACTAGCGGGTATTCCTATGAGCAGTTCTTC.

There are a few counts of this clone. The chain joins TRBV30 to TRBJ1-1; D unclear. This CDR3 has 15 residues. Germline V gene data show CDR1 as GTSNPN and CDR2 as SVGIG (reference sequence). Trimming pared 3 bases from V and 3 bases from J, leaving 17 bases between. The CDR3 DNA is TGTGCCTGGAGGGGAGGCCCTCTCGGGGACACTGAAGCTTTCTTT. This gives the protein CAWRGGPLGDTEAFF.

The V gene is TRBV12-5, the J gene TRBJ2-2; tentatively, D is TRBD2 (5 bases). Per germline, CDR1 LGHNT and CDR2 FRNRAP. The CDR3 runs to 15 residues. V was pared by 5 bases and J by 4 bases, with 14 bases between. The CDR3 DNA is TGTGCTAGTGGTCCCCGGCGGAGGAGCACCGGGGAGCTGTTTTTT. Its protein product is CASGPRRRSTGELFF.

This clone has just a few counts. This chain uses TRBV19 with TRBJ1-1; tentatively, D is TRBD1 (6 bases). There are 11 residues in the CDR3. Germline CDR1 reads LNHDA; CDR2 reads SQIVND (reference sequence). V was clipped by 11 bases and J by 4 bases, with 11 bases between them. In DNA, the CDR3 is TGTGCCGCAAGGGGGGGCACTGAAGCTTTCTTT. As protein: CAARGGTEAFF.

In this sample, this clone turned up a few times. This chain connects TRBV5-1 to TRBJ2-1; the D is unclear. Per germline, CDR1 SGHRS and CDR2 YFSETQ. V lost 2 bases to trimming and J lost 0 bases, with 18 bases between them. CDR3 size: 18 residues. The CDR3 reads CASSLLPPQSRSYNEQFF. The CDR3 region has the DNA TGCGCCAGCAGCTTACTTCCTCCACAGAGCCGCTCCTACAATGAGCAGTTCTTC.

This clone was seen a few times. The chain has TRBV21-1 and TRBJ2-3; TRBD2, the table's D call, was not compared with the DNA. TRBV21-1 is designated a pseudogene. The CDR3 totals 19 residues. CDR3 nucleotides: TGTGCCAGCAGCCCCCCCGGGCTAGCGGGGGGGCCGGGGTCAGATACGCAGTATTTT. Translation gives CASSPPGLAGGPGSDTQYF.

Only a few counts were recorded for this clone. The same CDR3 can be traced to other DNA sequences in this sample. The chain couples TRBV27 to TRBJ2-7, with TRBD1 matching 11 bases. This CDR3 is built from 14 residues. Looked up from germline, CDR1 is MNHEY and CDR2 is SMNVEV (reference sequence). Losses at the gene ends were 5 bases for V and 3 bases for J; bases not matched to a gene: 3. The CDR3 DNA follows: TGTGCCAGCAGTCCCGGGACAGGGGGCTACGAGCAGTACTTC. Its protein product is CASSPGTGGYEQYF.

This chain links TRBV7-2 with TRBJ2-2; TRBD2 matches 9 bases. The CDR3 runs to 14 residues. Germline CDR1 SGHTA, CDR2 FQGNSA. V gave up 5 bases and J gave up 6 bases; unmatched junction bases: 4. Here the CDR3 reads CASSPGLASGELFF. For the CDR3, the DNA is TGTGCCAGCAGCCCGGGACTAGCCTCCGGGGAGCTGTTTTTT.

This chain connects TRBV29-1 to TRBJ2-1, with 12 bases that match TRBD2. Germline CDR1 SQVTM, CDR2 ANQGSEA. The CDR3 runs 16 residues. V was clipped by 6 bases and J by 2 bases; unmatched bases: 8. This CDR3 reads CSVTGLAGVTYNEQFF. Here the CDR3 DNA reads TGCAGCGTGACGGGACTAGCGGGTGTAACCTACAATGAGCAGTTCTTC.

The CDR3 spells CSVGDRGGQPQHF. The CDR3 region has the DNA TGCAGCGTTGGGGACAGGGGAGGCCAGCCCCAGCATTTT. The genes are TRBV29-1 and TRBJ1-5; 10 nucleotides agree with TRBD1. Trimming took 4 bases from V and 7 from J; bases not matched to a gene: 4. Germline CDR1 and CDR2: SQVTM and ANQGSEA. The CDR3 runs to 13 residues.

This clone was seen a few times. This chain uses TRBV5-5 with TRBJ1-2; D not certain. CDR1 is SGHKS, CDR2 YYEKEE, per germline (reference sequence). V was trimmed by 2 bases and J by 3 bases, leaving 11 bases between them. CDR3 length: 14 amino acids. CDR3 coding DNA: TGTGCCAGCAGCTTCGGCAGGAACGACTATGGCTACACCTTC. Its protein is CASSFGRNDYGYTF.

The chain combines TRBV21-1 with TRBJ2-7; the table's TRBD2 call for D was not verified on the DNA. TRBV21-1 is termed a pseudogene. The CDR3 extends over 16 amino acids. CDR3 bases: TGTGCCAGCAGCAATCCCGGGACTTCGAGCTCCTACGAGCAGTACTTC. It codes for CASSNPGTSSSYEQYF.

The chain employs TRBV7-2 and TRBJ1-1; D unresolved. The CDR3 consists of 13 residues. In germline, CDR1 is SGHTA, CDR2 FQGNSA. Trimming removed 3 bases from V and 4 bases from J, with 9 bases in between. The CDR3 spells CASSLKRTTEAFF. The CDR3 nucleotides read TGTGCCAGCAGCTTGAAGAGAACCACTGAAGCTTTCTTT.

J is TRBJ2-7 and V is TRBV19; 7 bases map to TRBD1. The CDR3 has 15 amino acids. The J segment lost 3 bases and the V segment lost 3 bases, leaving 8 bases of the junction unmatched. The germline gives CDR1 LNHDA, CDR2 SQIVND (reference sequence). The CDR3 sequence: CASSIDRQGSYEQYF. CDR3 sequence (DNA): TGTGCCAGTAGTATTGACCGACAGGGTAGCTACGAGCAGTACTTC.

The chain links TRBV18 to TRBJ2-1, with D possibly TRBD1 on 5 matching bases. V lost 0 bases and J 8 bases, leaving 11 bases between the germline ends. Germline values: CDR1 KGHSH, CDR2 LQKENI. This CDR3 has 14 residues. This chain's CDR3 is CASSPPSRVDEQFF. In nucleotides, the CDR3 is TGTGCCAGCTCACCACCGTCCAGGGTGGATGAGCAGTTCTTC.

In DNA form, the CDR3 reads TGTGCCAGCACTCAGACTCCCACCGGGCCAGGGGGAGGAAACACCATATATTTT. It is translated as CASTQTPTGPGGGNTIYF. The genes are TRBV21-1 and TRBJ1-3; TRBD1 is taken as the D call from the table, unchecked against the DNA. TRBV21-1 is shown as a pseudogene. This CDR3 is 18 amino acids long.

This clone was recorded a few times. CDR3 bases: TGTGCCAGCGGTATGACACTCGCTAATGAAAAACTGTTTTTT. This sequence encodes CASGMTLANEKLFF. J is TRBJ1-4 and V is TRBV7-9; D unclear. Trimming cost V 8 bases and J 3 bases, with 13 bases left between them. This CDR3 contains 14 residues. CDR1 SEHNR and CDR2 FQNEAQ come from the germline V gene (reference sequence). The full variable domain, completed using reference TRBV7-9 and TRBJ1-4, is DTGVSQNPRHKITKRGQNVTFRCDPISEHNRLYWYRQTLGQGPEFLTYFQNEAQLEKSRLLSDRFSAERPKGSFSTLEIQRTEQGDSAMYLCASGMTLANEKLFFGSGTQLSVL.

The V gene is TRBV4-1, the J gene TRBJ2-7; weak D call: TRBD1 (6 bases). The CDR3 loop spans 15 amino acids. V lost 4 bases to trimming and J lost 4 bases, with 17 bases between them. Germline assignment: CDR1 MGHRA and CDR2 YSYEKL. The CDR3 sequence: CASSPPGQGSYEQYF. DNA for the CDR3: TGCGCCAGCAGCCCCCCCGGGCAGGGGTCGTACGAGCAGTACTTC.

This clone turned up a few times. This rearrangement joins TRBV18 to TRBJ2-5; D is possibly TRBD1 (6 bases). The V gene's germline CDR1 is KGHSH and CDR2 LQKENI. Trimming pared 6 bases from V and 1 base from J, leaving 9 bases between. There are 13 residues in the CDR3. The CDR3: CASSSQGQETQYF. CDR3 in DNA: TGTGCCAGCTCTTCACAGGGCCAAGAGACCCAGTACTTC.

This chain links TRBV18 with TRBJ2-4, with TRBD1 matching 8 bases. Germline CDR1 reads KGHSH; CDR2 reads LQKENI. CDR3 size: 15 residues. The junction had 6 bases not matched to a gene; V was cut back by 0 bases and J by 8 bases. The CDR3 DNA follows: TGTGCCAGCTCACCACCGGCAGGGGGCAAGTACATTCAGTACTTC. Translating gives CASSPPAGGKYIQYF.

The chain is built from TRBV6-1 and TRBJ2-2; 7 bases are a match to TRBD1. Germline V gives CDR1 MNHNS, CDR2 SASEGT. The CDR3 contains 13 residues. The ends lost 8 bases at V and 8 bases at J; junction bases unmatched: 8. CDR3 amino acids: CASSDRNRGELFF. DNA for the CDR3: TGTGCCAGCTCGGACAGGAATCGGGGGGAGCTGTTTTTT.